Sequencing of this T cell receptor beta chain was carried out in a study of OX40 agonist ivuxolimab in advanced cancers. Context from the whole study: Ivuxolimab was a fully human IgG2 agonistic monoclonal antibody targeting the costimulatory receptor OX40 (CD134). Among the 52 dose-escalation patients, around 20 had hepatocellular carcinoma, 15 or so melanoma, 9 renal cell carcinoma and 9 head and neck cancer. Intravenous ivuxolimab was administered to patients every 2 weeks at six dose levels: 0.01, 0.1, 0.3, 1.5, 3 and 10 mg/kg. Three dose-escalation patients achieved partial responses, one with hepatocellular carcinoma and two with cutaneous melanoma. The paper reports the monotherapy dose-escalation portion (N of about 51 patients) of the phase I ivuxolimab trial. A male proportion of 75% to 85% and a mean age of approximately 55 years, ranging from about 20 to 79, were recorded for the dose-escalation cohort. Prior anti-PD-1, anti-PD-L1 or anti-CTLA-4 therapy was permitted, and about two fifths of dose-escalation patients had received checkpoint inhibitors. Peripheral TCRbeta sequencing was intended to test whether TCR sequence diversity was altered and clonal T-cell expansion was caused by ivuxolimab.

In regard to this clone: The target of this receptor is not known. Per-nucleotide qualities are absent, and no much larger clonotype sits a single base away.

The paper's findings and limits, for the study overall: Which antigens the clonally expanded peripheral T cells were specific for was not determined. In partial responders in the 0.1-3.0 mg/kg groups, normalized peripheral clonal expansion was found to be among the lowest, especially among CD8+ T cells. Low levels of normalized T-cell clonal expansion were also seen in some patients who did not respond. At doses of 0.1 to 3.0 mg/kg, clonal expansion of both CD4+ and CD8+ T cells in blood was seen between baseline and week 6. After ivuxolimab, more expanded clones were found on average in CD8+ T cells than in CD4+ T cells.

The trial excluded patients who had a history of autoimmune disease or were on systemic immunosuppression. Peripheral blood for TCR sequencing was collected from all dose cohorts at baseline, on cycle 4 day 1, and on cycle 7 day 1. Samples came from an open-label, multicenter, first-in-human phase I dose-escalation trial of ivuxolimab. Adults with locally advanced or metastatic melanoma, renal cell carcinoma, hepatocellular carcinoma or head and neck squamous cell carcinoma were enrolled in the trial. Before TCR sequencing, CD4+ and CD8+ T cells were separately sorted from peripheral blood. Genomic DNA was isolated from the sorted cells so that the TCRbeta CDR3 region could be sequenced. The immunoSEQ Assay was used to sequence the TCRbeta CDR3 regions. TCRdb limited this immuneACCESS table to in-frame rearrangements with V and J called. A share of clones is missing; checked studies link under half to unresolved V genes, and the rest is unexplained. A total of approximately 74,000 clones appear in this sample, about 89% of them only once. In total, the top ten clones hold 5% to 6.5% of the sample.

The TCR was taken from an adult with an advanced solid tumor such as melanoma, head and neck, liver or kidney cancer. The sequences come from CD4+ or CD8+ T cells sorted from blood, collected in a trial of the OX40 agonist ivuxolimab.

Read as DNA, the sequence is TGTGCCAGCAGCGAACAGGGGCAGCCCCAGCATTTT. The resulting protein is CASSEQGQPQHF. The sequence joins TRBV6-1 to TRBJ1-5, with 7 bases aligning to TRBD1. Per the germline V gene, MNHNS is the CDR1 and SASEGT is the CDR2. Clipping removes 6 bases from V and 7 bases from J, with 3 as the unmatched junction base count. From the cysteine through the phenylalanine, the CDR3 covers 12 amino acids. Only CDR3 DNA is held: 36 bases, read in frame from base 1.